This TCR beta chain was captured by sequencing in a study of cytomegalovirus exposure and HLA in healthy donors. Per germline, CDR1 KGHSH and CDR2 LQKENI. This CDR3 is 13 amino acids long. Trimming shortened V by 6 bases and J by 5 bases, and 10 bases separated the two germline ends. The study's findings and limits: Most TCR sequences were rare, but some public TCRs occurred in many donors. A missense DCLRE1C variant was associated with V- and J-gene trimming of TCR beta chains in a later analysis, and an independent cohort replicated the association. Cytomegalovirus-associated status was assigned to fewer than 200 TCR beta chains. The HLA-A and HLA-B alleles of most subjects were reportedly predicted accurately from TCR beta sequences.

A multiplex PCR was run with 60 Vbeta primers and 13 Jbeta primers. Here immunoSEQ multiplex PCR was the method, and the copy in TCRdb shows in-frame clones only, minus some. The data hold 150,000 to 200,000 clones, with about four fifths observed a single time. For this clone: Its specificity is not known.

The clonotype originates from a male donor in good health and CMV-seropositive. The gene calls are TRBV18 and TRBJ1-4, with TRBD1 as a possible D gene (6 bases). The specimen was PBMCs. CDR3 DNA sequence: TGTGCCAGCTCCCGGACAGTGAATGAAAAACTGTTTTTT. It encodes CASSRTVNEKLFF.